The 28 T cell receptor beta chains below were found in one sample sequenced in a study of vaccination effects on CD4 cells after COVID-19 (dated by TCRdb to between 2021 and 2024). After about 9 days of culture, CD4+ T cells were isolated with the EasySep CD4+ T cell isolation kit. Libraries were built with the immunoSEQ multiplex PCR assay. The source is immuneACCESS, and TCRdb retained only in-frame sequences with V and J called. Part of the clones is not carried over; for the studies checked, unresolved V genes explain less than half of this, and the remainder is unexplained. The sample table contains under 50,000 clones; only one count was recorded for about 80% of them. The ten biggest clones cover over 9.5% of the sample. Their recognized antigens are unknown. This sample comprised CD4+ T cells from PBMCs cultured without peptide, obtained before COVID-19 vaccination. The receptors originated from a human donor who had a prior SARS-CoV-2 infection.

This clone was seen just once. This chain joins TRBV7-2 and TRBJ2-7, with 10 bases lining up with TRBD2. The CDR3 length is 14 residues. From germline, CDR1 is SGHTA and CDR2 FQGNSA. J gave up 3 bases and V 5 bases, and 4 bases lay outside the gene matches. The DNA of the CDR3 is TGTGCCAGCAGCAGACTAGCGGGTAACTACGAGCAGTACTTC. It encodes CASSRLAGNYEQYF.

This chain joins TRBV28 and TRBJ1-4; D perhaps matches TRBD1 (5 bases). V lost 1 base, J lost 7 bases, and 13 bases lay in between. Germline CDR1 and CDR2: MDHEN and SYDVKM. The CDR3 runs 15 residues. Here the CDR3 reads CASSLSEQGSEKLFF. CDR3 in DNA: TGTGCCAGCAGTTTATCGGAGCAGGGAAGTGAAAAACTGTTTTTT.

V is TRBV28 and J is TRBJ2-3, with a tentative D call TRBD2 (6 bases). CDR1 and CDR2 from the germline V gene are MDHEN and SYDVKM. There are 15 residues in the CDR3. The V end lost 5 bases, the J end lost 0 bases, and 12 bases lay between the germline ends. CDR3: CASSPEGPSTDTQYF. The CDR3 coding sequence is TGTGCCAGCAGTCCGGAGGGACCTAGCACAGATACGCAGTATTTT.

The rearrangement joins TRBV10-3 to TRBJ1-2, with D tentatively TRBD1 (5 bases). The CDR3 totals 13 residues. Germline values: CDR1 ENHRY, CDR2 SYGVKD. V was pared by 7 bases and J by 1 base, with 10 bases between. This CDR3 is CAINQGNNYGYTF. For the CDR3, the DNA is TGTGCCATCAACCAGGGAAATAACTATGGCTACACCTTC.

This clone was observed a few times. V and J are TRBV7-6 and TRBJ2-1, with 7 nucleotides matching TRBD2. The CDR3 is made up of 15 amino acids. Germline trimming cut 0 bases from V and 5 bases from J; bases unmatched to any gene: 4. Germline V gene lookup returns CDR1 SGHVS and CDR2 FNYEAQ. CDR3 protein: CASSLAWSGNNEQFF. CDR3 DNA sequence: TGTGCCAGCAGCTTAGCGTGGAGCGGGAACAATGAGCAGTTCTTC.

The chain employs TRBV6-6 and TRBJ2-2; a possible D gene is TRBD1 (6 bases). Germline V lookup: CDR1 MNHNY, CDR2 SVGAGI (reference sequence). V was trimmed by 7 bases and J by 7 bases, leaving 16 bases between them. This CDR3 has 14 amino acids. CDR3 DNA sequence: TGTGCCAGCATTATAGGGGGTAGGGTCGGGGAGCTGTTTTTT. This translates into CASIIGGRVGELFF.

J is TRBJ2-4 and V is TRBV11-2, with TRBD2 matching 11 bases. The germline gives CDR1 SGHAT, CDR2 FQNNGV. The CDR3 is 14 amino acids. V was clipped by 4 bases and J by 8 bases; unmatched bases: 4. The CDR3 coding sequence is TGTGCCAGCAGCTCTAGCGGGGGGAGCGACATTCAGTACTTC. Translation: CASSSSGGSDIQYF.

The chain uses TRBV10-3 and TRBJ2-3, with TRBD1 identical over 9 bases. This CDR3 contains 15 residues. CDR1 and CDR2 from the germline V gene are ENHRY and SYGVKD. The junction had 11 bases not matched to a gene; V was cut back by 11 bases and J by 2 bases. CDR3 residues: CASARDRVFTDTQYF. DNA for the CDR3: TGTGCCTCCGCCCGGGACAGGGTGTTCACAGATACGCAGTATTTT.

This clone came up a few times. J is TRBJ2-5 and V is TRBV6-6; a weak D match, TRBD2 (6 bases). The CDR3 consists of 11 residues. The ends were cut back, 6 bases at V and 7 bases at J, with 9 bases in the middle. Germline CDR1 is MNHNY and CDR2 is SVGAGI (reference sequence). In DNA, the CDR3 is TGTGCCAGCAGCCGAGCGGGGACCCAGTACTTC. It translates to CASSRAGTQYF.

The chain employs TRBV5-1 and TRBJ1-2; the match to TRBD1 covers 8 bases. The CDR3 loop spans 16 amino acids. J was trimmed by 8 bases and V by 0 bases; bases with no gene match: 12. CDR1 is SGHRS and CDR2 is YFSETQ in the germline V gene. CDR3 amino acids: CASSLAPGTGPVGYTF. Written as DNA, the CDR3 is TGCGCCAGCAGCTTGGCCCCCGGGACAGGTCCTGTCGGCTACACCTTC.

The chain employs TRBV18 and TRBJ2-7, with 7 bases identical to TRBD2. V shed 3 bases, J shed 5 bases, and the junction held 13 bases outside the gene matches. The CDR3 is 16 amino acids. In germline, CDR1 is KGHSH, CDR2 LQKENI. CDR3 region: CASSPYSGTTSHEQYF. The CDR3 bases are TGTGCCAGCTCACCTTATTCCGGGACTACGTCCCACGAGCAGTACTTC.

The chain links TRBV5-1 to TRBJ2-3; 8 positions match TRBD2. V lost 5 bases and J lost 9; bases outside the gene matches: 11. The CDR3 runs to 14 residues. Germline assignment: CDR1 SGHRS and CDR2 YFSETQ. The CDR3 is CASRDRGGRGTQYF. Written as DNA, the CDR3 is TGCGCCAGCAGAGATCGGGGGGGCCGAGGAACGCAGTATTTT.

The genes are TRBV9 and TRBJ2-5; tentatively, D is TRBD1 or TRBD2 (5 bases each). Germline V gene lookup returns CDR1 SGDLS and CDR2 YYNGEE. V was shortened by 0 bases and J by 2 bases, with 8 bases between the two germline ends. This CDR3 region has 14 residues. The CDR3 DNA reads as TGTGCCAGCAGCGTAGCGGGGCCACAAGAGACCCAGTACTTC. Protein sequence: CASSVAGPQETQYF.

This clone has just one count. V gene TRBV12-3 or TRBV12-4 combines with J gene TRBJ1-1; 7 nucleotides line up with TRBD1. With V trimmed by 5 bases and J by 5 bases, 5 bases remained unmatched. CDR3 length: 13 residues. CDR3 residues: CASSLQGNTEAFF. The CDR3 DNA is TGTGCCAGCAGTCTACAGGGGAATACTGAAGCTTTCTTT.

This CDR3 is CASSPLGGSEQYF. The CDR3 DNA is TGTGCCAGCTCACCACTTGGGGGCAGCGAGCAGTACTTC. The gene calls are TRBV18 and TRBJ2-7; possibly TRBD1 for D (6 bases). V lost 1 base, J lost 6 bases, and 10 bases lay in between. Germline V CDR1 and CDR2: KGHSH, LQKENI. The CDR3 spans 13 residues.

The chain's CDR3 is CASSDQPWNEQFF. In nucleotides, the CDR3 is TGTGCCAGCAGCGATCAGCCGTGGAATGAGCAGTTCTTC. The chain links TRBV7-3 to TRBJ2-1; D gene unclear. The germline V gene encodes CDR1 SGHTA and CDR2 FQGTGA. This CDR3 comprises 13 residues. V shed 5 bases and J shed 7 bases, with 12 bases lying between them. Drawing the rest from reference TRBV7-3 and TRBJ2-1, the complete variable domain is GAGVSQTPSNKVTEKGKYVELRCDPISGHTALYWYRQSLGQGPEFLIYFQGTGAADDSGLPNDRFFAVRPEGSVSTLKIQRTERGDSAVYLCASSDQPWNEQFFGPGTRLTVL.

This chain connects TRBV19 to TRBJ1-1, with D maybe TRBD1 (6 bases). Germline CDR1 reads LNHDA; CDR2 reads SQIVND (reference sequence). The CDR3 consists of 17 residues. V was trimmed by 7 bases and J by 1 base, leaving 22 bases between them. The CDR3 DNA reads TGTGCCAGTATTATCCCGGAAGGGGGGGAGCGGAACACTGAAGCTTTCTTT. It encodes CASIIPEGGERNTEAFF.

This clone was counted a few times. The V gene is TRBV18, the J gene TRBJ1-1; 8 bases align to TRBD1. In germline, CDR1 is KGHSH, CDR2 LQKENI. Unmatched junction bases numbered 2, after V lost 1 base and J lost 7 bases. This CDR3 spans 13 amino acids. CDR3 loop: CASSPQQGVEAFF. The CDR3 DNA is TGTGCCAGCTCACCACAACAGGGGGTTGAAGCTTTCTTT.

The V gene is TRBV7-6, the J gene TRBJ2-5, with D tentatively TRBD1 or TRBD2 (6 bases each). Germline V gene sequence: CDR1 SGHVS, CDR2 FNYEAQ. The V end was cut by 2 bases, the J end by 4 bases, with 20 bases between. The length of the CDR3 is 17 residues. This chain's CDR3 is CASSLSSRRQEGETQYF. DNA for the CDR3: TGTGCCAGCAGCTTATCTTCACGCAGACAGGAGGGAGAGACCCAGTACTTC.

The V and J genes are TRBV14 and TRBJ1-1; D perhaps matches TRBD1 (6 bases). V was trimmed by 4 bases and J by 2 bases, leaving 8 bases between them. There are 13 residues in the CDR3. Per the germline V gene, CDR1 is SGHDN and CDR2 is FVKESK. CDR3 nucleotides: TGTGCCAGCAGCCGGACAGATAACACTGAAGCTTTCTTT. Amino acid sequence: CASSRTDNTEAFF.

J is TRBJ1-1 and V is TRBV5-4, with D unresolved. This CDR3 region has 15 residues. Germline V gene sequence: CDR1 SGHNT, CDR2 YYREEE (reference sequence). V was clipped by 0 bases and J by 6 bases, with 15 bases between them. The CDR3 DNA sequence: TGTGCCAGCAGCTTGGTCGGACGGGAGGTCGCTGAAGCTTTCTTT. This encodes CASSLVGREVAEAFF.

In its sample, this clone was seen once. The chain couples TRBV4-2 to TRBJ2-5, with TRBD2 identical over 14 bases. Trimming removed 4 bases from V and 5 bases from J; junction bases left unmatched: 6. The CDR3 is 16 residues long. CDR1 is LGHNA, CDR2 YNFKEQ, per germline. CDR3 DNA: TGTGCCAGCAGCCGTGGGACTAGCGGGGGTTTTGAGACCCAGTACTTC. Translating it yields CASSRGTSGGFETQYF.

V is TRBV3-1 (or the pseudogene TRBV3-2) and J is TRBJ2-1, with D perhaps TRBD1 (5 bases). Germline CDR1 reads LGHDT; CDR2 reads YNNKEL (reference sequence). The ends were cut back, 1 base at V and 6 bases at J, with 10 bases in the middle. The CDR3 has 14 amino acids. CDR3 bases: TGTGCCAGCAGCCAAGGTCAGGGTGGCAATGAGCAGTTCTTC. It specifies CASSQGQGGNEQFF.

This chain joins TRBV19 and TRBJ1-4; D not resolved. Looked up from germline, CDR1 is LNHDA and CDR2 is SQIVND (reference sequence). The CDR3 extends over 18 amino acids. Deletions cut 3 bases from V and 8 bases from J, with 25 bases between. CDR3 sequence (DNA): TGTGCCAGTAGTATTCCCGGCTGGACGGCGGATGGTCGGGAAAAACTGTTTTTT. Translation gives CASSIPGWTADGREKLFF.

The chain links TRBV3-1 (or the pseudogene TRBV3-2) to TRBJ2-6; D may be TRBD1 or TRBD2 (7 bases each). This CDR3 is 22 amino acids long. V was pared by 4 bases and J by 1 base, with 29 bases between. Germline assignment: CDR1 LGHDT and CDR2 YNNKEL (reference sequence). This chain's CDR3 is CASSLSIGGDRTGGSGANVLTF. In DNA form, the CDR3 reads TGTGCCAGCAGCCTTTCAATTGGGGGGGACCGGACAGGAGGGTCTGGGGCCAACGTCCTGACTTTC.

J is TRBJ2-4 and V is TRBV6-1; a weak D match, TRBD1 (6 bases). Germline values: CDR1 MNHNS, CDR2 SASEGT. The CDR3 spans 17 residues. Trimming cost V 4 bases and J 4 bases, with 20 bases left between them. CDR3 amino acids: CASSAQGWESRKNIQYF. The CDR3 region has the DNA TGTGCCAGCAGTGCACAGGGTTGGGAGTCTAGGAAAAACATTCAGTACTTC.

The chain carries TRBV7-6 and TRBJ2-2, with TRBD2 matching over 15 bases. Germline trimming cut 6 bases from V and 6 bases from J; bases unmatched to any gene: 8. This CDR3 contains 17 residues. Germline CDR1 is SGHVS and CDR2 is FNYEAQ. The DNA for the CDR3 is TGTGCCAGCAGTTTTGGACTAGCGGGGGGGAAAGCCGGGGAGCTGTTTTTT. It yields the protein CASSFGLAGGKAGELFF.

This clone has more than one count but fewer than ten. The genes are TRBV25-1 and TRBJ1-1; 7 bases are shared with TRBD1. Germline trimming cut 5 bases from V and 9 bases from J; bases unmatched to any gene: 18. CDR3 length: 16 amino acids. From germline, CDR1 is MGHDK and CDR2 SYGVNS. CDR3 region: CASSPPGDRDSGKAFF. For the CDR3, the DNA is TGTGCCAGCAGTCCCCCTGGAGACCGGGACAGTGGAAAAGCTTTCTTT.